This record covers a single T cell receptor beta chain. The antigen is unknown. TCRdb reanalyzed the PCR reads with MiXCR. Here the sample spans 20,000 to 25,000 clones, around 40% being singletons. Before thyroid surgery, none of the patients had received any treatment. The CDR3 runs 13 residues. V lost 5 bases to trimming and J lost 3 bases; unmatched junction nucleotides: 6. Germline CDR1 DFQATT, CDR2 SNEGSKA (reference sequence). The record originates from a study of metastatic and nonmetastatic thyroid tumors. Study background: Patients with malignant and benign thyroid disease provided blood and tumor or nodule tissue, whose repertoires were compared.

Overall study findings and caveats: Significantly greater TCR beta diversity was reportedly found in malignant thyroid tumors than in benign nodules (in blood and tumor).

V usage is TRBV20-1 and J usage is TRBJ2-7, with 8 nucleotides matching TRBD1. The sequenced sample consisted of blood. The origin of this receptor is a male donor with papillary thyroid cancer or a benign thyroid nodule (not recorded which). Some clones in this sample may be carry-over from other donors' samples. The DNA of the CDR3 is TGCAGTGCTGCCGGACAGGGAATCTACGAGCAGTACTTC. Its protein product is CSAAGQGIYEQYF.